This T cell receptor (beta chain) was retrieved from a study of identical twins. Study observations and caveats: Compared with unrelated sharing, twin-shared out-of-frame alpha sequences had more low-probability sequences. Findings depended on cross-sectional statistics rather than tracking the same donors.

Germline V gives CDR1 SNHLY, CDR2 FYNNEI. The CDR3 covers 15 residues. The V gene lost 2 bases and the J gene lost 8 bases, with 18 bases spanning the gap. With respect to this clonotype: What it recognizes is unknown.

MiXCR was run by TCRdb on the 5' RACE reads, yielding one entry per CDR3 protein. The sample gives about 730,000 distinct CDR3 sequences, roughly 20% of which show up once; roughly 4.3% is in the top ten. This sample was also put to use in a study of T cells expressing NK-cell markers. That source reports: The share of CD8+ T cells held by dominant NKG2C+ clonotypes was about 1.0-7.5% in several donors.

Material: PBMCs. V and J are TRBV2 and TRBJ1-2; D is unclear. This TCR was recovered from a young woman in good health. CDR3 in amino acids: CASSERVHNAGGYTF. CDR3 coding DNA: TGTGCCAGCAGTGAAAGGGTCCATAACGCCGGGGGCTACACCTTC.